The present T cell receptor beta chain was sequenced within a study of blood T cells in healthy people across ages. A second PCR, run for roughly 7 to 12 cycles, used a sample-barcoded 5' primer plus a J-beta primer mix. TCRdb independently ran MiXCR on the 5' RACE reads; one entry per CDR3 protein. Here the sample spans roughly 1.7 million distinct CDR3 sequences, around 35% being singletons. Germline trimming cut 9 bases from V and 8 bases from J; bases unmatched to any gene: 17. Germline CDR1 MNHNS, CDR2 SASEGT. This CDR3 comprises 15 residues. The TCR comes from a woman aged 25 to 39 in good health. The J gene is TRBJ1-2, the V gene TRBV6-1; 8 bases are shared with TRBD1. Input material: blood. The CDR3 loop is CASLQGATDLYGYTF. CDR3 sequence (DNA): TGTGCCAGTCTTCAGGGGGCGACGGATCTCTACGGCTACACCTTC.